This T cell receptor (beta chain) was captured in a study of T cell responses to AZD1222 COVID-19 vaccine (dated by TCRdb to about 2021). For the wider study: Because spike-specific TCR depth and breadth did not differ between the two schedules, AZD1222 recipients who got a second dose at roughly 4 weeks were pooled with those who got a second dose at roughly 12 weeks. TCR sequencing covered fewer than 250 trial participants: 200 to 220 given two doses of AZD1222 and approximately 25 given two doses of MenACWY control vaccine. Trial participants were enrolled by age into subgroups of 18-55, 56-69 and 70-plus years, and 148, 28 and 57 TCR-sequenced participants, respectively, were included in these subgroups.

The CDR3 regions of human TCRbeta chains were analyzed by immunosequencing. Turning to the authors' computational methods: TCRs in the repertoires were compared against a reference library of SARS-CoV-2-specific TCRs that had been generated with the MIRA antigen-specificity platform. Breadth was defined as the fraction of unique TCRs that were SARS-CoV-2-associated. Depth was defined as the fraction of total T cells that were SARS-CoV-2-associated. Using the MIRA data, each spike-specific TCR was mapped to the spike region that the TCR reacts to and placed in a CD4 or CD8 class. Log10-transformed breadth and depth values were compared by one-way ANOVA with Sidak's multiple comparisons tests. What TCRdb holds here is the immuneACCESS table cut down to in-frame rearrangements. Part of the clones is not present; checked against another copy, under half of the missing clones reflect an unresolved V gene, and the others are unexplained. V and J calls and clone size come straight from that table; D and trimming were deduced from the DNA. Across this sample there are 150,000 or so clones, with more than 75% seen only once. 5% of the sample is taken by the ten largest.

General conclusions and limits of the study: The 56-69-year group was small, and its depth increase did not reach significance, likely because of low power. Conclusions about previously exposed vaccinees are limited because only six or seven AZD1222 recipients were SARS-CoV-2 seropositive at baseline. Epitopes outside the regions mutated in the B.1.351 and B.1.1.7 variants were reportedly recognized by nearly half of the unique spike-specific TCRs. The whole spike protein was spanned by vaccine-associated CD4 TCRs, and dominant responses were seen in regions 160-218 and 743-854. Participants were mostly white British, with more females than males. The authors suggested clonal diversity may have been underestimated. Because no day 14 peak-response samples were available, the repertoires could be characterized only after the peak T cell response. A significant rise in spike-specific TCR breadth and depth was observed after two AZD1222 doses relative to day 0 and relative to MenACWY recipients.

The sample's time point label is to be understood as: baseline before first vaccination. Vaccinee samples came from UK trials COV001 and COV002, including a single-blind randomized controlled phase 2/3 trial of AZD1222 (ChAdOx1 nCoV-19) in healthy adults. For TCRbeta chain sequencing, PBMC samples from trial participants were taken at day 0 and at day 28 after the second dose. According to the germline V gene, CDR1 reads MDHEN and CDR2 reads SYDVKM. The CDR3 goes from the cysteine to the phenylalanine over 16 residues. Only the CDR3 region is kept as DNA, spanning 48 bases read in frame from base 1. V ends up 6 bases short and J 5 bases short, with an unmatched junction base count of 13. A note on this clone: Its specific antigen is unknown. No qualities accompany the bases; no much larger clone lies one base away.

The V and J genes are TRBV28 and TRBJ2-7; 10 bases in between match TRBD2. This receptor was taken from an adult in good health. This specimen consisted of peripheral blood, obtained on day 0 of AZD1222 vaccination. The nucleotide sequence is given as TGTGCCAGCAGCCAACCCCAAACTAGCGGGAATGACGAGCAGTACTTC. This sequence encodes CASSQPQTSGNDEQYF.